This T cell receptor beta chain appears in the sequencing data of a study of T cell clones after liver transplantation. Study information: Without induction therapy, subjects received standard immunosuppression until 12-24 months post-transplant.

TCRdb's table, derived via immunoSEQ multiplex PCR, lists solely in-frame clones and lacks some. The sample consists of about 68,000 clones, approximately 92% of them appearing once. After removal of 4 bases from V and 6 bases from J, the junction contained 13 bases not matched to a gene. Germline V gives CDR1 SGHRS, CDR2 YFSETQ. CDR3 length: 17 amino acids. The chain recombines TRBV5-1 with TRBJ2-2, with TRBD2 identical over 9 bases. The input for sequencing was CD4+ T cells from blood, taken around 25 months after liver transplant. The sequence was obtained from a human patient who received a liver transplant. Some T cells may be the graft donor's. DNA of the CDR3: TGCGCCAGCAGCCTGGATAGCGGGAGCTTCCCCCCCGGGGAGCTGTTTTTT. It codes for CASSLDSGSFPPGELFF.